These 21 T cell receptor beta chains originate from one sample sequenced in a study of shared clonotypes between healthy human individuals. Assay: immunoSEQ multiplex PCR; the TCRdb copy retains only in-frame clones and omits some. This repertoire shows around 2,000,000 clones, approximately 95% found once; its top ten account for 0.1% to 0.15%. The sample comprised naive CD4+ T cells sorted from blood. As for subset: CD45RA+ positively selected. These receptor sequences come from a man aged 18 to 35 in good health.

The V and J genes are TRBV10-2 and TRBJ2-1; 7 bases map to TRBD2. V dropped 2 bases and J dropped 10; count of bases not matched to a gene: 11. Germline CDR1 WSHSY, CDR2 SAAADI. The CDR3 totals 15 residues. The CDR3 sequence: CASSEAGEGRREQFF. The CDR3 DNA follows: TGCGCCAGCAGTGAGGCGGGGGAGGGTCGAAGGGAGCAGTTCTTC.

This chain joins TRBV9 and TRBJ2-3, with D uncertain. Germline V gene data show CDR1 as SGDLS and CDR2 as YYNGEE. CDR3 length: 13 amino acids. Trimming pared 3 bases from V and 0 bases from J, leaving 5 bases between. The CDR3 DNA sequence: TGTGCCAGCAGCGAGACGAGCACAGATACGCAGTATTTT. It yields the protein CASSETSTDTQYF.

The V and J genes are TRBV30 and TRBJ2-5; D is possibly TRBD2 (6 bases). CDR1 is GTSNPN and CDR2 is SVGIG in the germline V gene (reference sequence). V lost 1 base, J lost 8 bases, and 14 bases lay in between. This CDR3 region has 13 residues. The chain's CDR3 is CAWSARAGGTQYF. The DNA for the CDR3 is TGTGCCTGGAGTGCAAGGGCCGGGGGTACCCAGTACTTC.

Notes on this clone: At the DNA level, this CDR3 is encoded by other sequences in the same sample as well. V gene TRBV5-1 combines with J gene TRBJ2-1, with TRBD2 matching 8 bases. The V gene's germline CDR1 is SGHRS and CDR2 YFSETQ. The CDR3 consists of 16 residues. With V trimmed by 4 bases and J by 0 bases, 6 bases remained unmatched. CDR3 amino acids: CASSLSGASSYNEQFF. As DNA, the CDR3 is TGCGCCAGCAGCCTTAGCGGGGCGAGCTCCTACAATGAGCAGTTCTTC.

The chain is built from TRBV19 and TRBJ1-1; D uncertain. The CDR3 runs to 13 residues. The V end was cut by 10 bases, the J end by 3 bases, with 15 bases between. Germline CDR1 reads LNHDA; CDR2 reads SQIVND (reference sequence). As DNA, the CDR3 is TGTGCCACTAAAGAAATCGCGGACACTGAAGCTTTCTTT. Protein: CATKEIADTEAFF.

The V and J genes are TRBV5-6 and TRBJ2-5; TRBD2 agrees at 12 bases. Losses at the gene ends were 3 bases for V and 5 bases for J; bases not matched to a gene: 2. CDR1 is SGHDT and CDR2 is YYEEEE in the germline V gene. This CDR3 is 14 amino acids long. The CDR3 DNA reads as TGTGCCAGCAGCTCTAGCGGGGGGGCTGAGACCCAGTACTTC. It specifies CASSSSGGAETQYF.

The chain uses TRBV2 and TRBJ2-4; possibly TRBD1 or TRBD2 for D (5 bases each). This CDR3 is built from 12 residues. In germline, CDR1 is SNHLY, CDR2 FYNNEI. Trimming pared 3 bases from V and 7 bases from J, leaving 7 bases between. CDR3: CASSDRENIQYF. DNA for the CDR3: TGTGCCAGCAGTGACAGGGAGAACATTCAGTACTTC.

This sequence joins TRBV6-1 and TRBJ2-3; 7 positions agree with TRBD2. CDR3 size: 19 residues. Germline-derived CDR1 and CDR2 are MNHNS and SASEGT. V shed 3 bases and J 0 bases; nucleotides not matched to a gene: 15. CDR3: CASSDLAGSAGTSTDTQYF. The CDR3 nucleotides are TGTGCCAGCAGTGATTTAGCGGGCTCCGCGGGAACGAGCACAGATACGCAGTATTTT.

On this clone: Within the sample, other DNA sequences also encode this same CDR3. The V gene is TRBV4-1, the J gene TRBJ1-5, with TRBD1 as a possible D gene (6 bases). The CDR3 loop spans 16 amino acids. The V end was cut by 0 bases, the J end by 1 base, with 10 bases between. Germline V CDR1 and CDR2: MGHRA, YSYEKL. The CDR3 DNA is TGCGCCAGCAGCCAAGAGGGGGGGCTGAGCAATCAGCCCCAGCATTTT. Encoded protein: CASSQEGGLSNQPQHF.

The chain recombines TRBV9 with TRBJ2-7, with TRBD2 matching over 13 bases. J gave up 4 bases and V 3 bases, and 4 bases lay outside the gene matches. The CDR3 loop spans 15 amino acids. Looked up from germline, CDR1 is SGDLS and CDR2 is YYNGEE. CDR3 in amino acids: CASSETSGRPYEQYF. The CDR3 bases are TGTGCCAGCAGCGAGACTAGCGGGAGGCCTTACGAGCAGTACTTC. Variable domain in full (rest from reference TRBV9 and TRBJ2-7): DSGVTQTPKHLITATGQRVTLRCSPRSGDLSVYWYQQSLDQGLQFLIQYYNGEERAKGNILERFSAQQFPDLHSELNLSSLELGDSALYFCASSETSGRPYEQYFGPGTRLTVT.

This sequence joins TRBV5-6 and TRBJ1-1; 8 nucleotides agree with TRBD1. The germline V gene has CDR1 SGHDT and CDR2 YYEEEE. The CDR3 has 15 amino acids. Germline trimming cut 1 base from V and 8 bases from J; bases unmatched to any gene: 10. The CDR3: CASSLNDRGGREAFF. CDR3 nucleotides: TGTGCCAGCAGCTTGAATGACAGGGGCGGAAGGGAAGCTTTCTTT.

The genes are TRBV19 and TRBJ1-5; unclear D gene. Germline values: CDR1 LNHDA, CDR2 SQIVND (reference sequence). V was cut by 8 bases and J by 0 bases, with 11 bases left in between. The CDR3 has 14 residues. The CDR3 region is CASVTSYSNQPQHF. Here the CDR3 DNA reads TGTGCCAGTGTGACAAGTTATAGCAATCAGCCCCAGCATTTT.

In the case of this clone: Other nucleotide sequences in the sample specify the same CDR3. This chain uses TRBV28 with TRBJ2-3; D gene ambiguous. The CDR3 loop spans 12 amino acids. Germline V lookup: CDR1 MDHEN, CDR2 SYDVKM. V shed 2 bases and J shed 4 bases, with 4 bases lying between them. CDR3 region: CASSLLSDTQYF. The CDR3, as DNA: TGTGCCAGCAGTTTACTCTCAGATACGCAGTATTTT.

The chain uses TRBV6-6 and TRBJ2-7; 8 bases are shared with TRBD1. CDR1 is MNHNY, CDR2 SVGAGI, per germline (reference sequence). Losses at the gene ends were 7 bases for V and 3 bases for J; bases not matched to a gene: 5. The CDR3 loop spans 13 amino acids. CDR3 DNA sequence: TGTGCCAGCACTCTCGGACAGGGCTACGAGCAGTACTTC. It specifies CASTLGQGYEQYF.

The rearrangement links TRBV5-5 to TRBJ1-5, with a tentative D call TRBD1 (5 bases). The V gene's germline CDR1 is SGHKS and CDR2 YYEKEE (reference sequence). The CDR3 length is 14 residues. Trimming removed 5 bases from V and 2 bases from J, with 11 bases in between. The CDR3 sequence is CASRTRDGNQPQHF. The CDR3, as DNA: TGTGCCAGCAGGACGAGGGACGGCAATCAGCCCCAGCATTTT.

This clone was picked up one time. CDR3 sequence (DNA): TGTGCCAGCAGCTCGACCGGGACTGACACCGGGGAGCTGTTTTTT. Translation: CASSSTGTDTGELFF. The chain combines TRBV7-6 with TRBJ2-2, with D perhaps matching TRBD2 (6 bases). Deletions cut 4 bases from V and 3 bases from J, with 12 bases between. CDR3 length: 15 residues. The V gene's germline CDR1 is SGHVS and CDR2 FNYEAQ.

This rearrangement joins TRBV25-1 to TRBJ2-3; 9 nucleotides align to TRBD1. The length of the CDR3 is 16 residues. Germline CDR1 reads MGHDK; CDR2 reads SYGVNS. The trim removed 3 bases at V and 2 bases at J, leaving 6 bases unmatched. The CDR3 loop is CASSDGQGPLTDTQYF. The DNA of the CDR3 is TGTGCCAGCAGTGATGGACAGGGGCCCCTCACAGATACGCAGTATTTT.

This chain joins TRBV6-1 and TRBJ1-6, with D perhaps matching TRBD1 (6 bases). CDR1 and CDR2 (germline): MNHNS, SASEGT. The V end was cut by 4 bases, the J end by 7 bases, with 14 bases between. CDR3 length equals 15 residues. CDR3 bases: TGTGCCAGCAGTGTGTCAGGGGCGTCGAATTCACCCCTCCACTTT. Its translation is CASSVSGASNSPLHF.

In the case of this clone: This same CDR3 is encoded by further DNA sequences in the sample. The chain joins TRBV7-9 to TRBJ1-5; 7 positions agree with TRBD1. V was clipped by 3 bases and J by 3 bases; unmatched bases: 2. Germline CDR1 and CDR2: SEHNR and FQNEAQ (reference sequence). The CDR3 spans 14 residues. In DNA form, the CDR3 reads TGTGCCAGCAGCTTCCAGGGGGACAATCAGCCCCAGCATTTT. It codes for CASSFQGDNQPQHF. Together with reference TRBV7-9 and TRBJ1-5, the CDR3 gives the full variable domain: DTGVSQNPRHKITKRGQNVTFRCDPISEHNRLYWYRQTLGQGPEFLTYFQNEAQLEKSRLLSDRFSAERPKGSFSTLEIQRTEQGDSAMYLCASSFQGDNQPQHFGDGTRLSIL.

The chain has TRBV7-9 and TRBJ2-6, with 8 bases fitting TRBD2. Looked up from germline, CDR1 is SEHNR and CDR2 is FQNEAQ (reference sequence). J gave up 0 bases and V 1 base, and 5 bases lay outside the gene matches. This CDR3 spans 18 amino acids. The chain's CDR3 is CASSLGGGGTSGANVLTF. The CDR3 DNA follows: TGTGCCAGCAGCTTAGGTGGCGGGGGGACCTCTGGGGCCAACGTCCTGACTTTC.

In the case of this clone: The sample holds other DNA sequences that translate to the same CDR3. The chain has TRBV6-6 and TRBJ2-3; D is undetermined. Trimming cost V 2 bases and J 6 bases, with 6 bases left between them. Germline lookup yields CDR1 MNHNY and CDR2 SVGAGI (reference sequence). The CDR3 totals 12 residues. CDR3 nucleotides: TGTGCCAGCAGTTACCTCGCTGATACGCAGTATTTT. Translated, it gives CASSYLADTQYF.